This T cell receptor beta chain stems from a study of T cells in Graves' hyperthyroidism and ophthalmopathy. As for the study in general: Once the initial diagnosis was made, peripheral blood was obtained before any treatment.

General observations from the study: Appearing also in blood were most of the thyroid clonotypes expanded above 0.001.

In regard to this clonotype: The antigen remains undetermined.

V shed 10 bases and J 10 bases; nucleotides not matched to a gene: 30. The length of the CDR3 is 18 residues. Germline V gene data show CDR1 as MDHEN and CDR2 as SYDVKM. Researchers amplified the TCR beta CDR3 regions from RNA transcripts. Using the HTBI primer set, a first-round RT-PCR was run on the TCR CDR3. A single record per CDR3 protein comes from TCRdb applying MiXCR to the multiplex PCR reads. Of more than 300,000 distinct CDR3 sequences in the sample, roughly 17% were seen once. Those patients with uncontrolled infection, other autoimmune disease, pregnancy or lactation were excluded. The diagnoses drew upon clinical symptoms, serum thyroxine and TRAb, thyroid ultrasound and orbital computed tomography.

The sequenced material came from blood. The TCR comes from a young woman with Graves' hyperthyroidism that later progressed to Graves' ophthalmopathy. The chain is built from TRBV28 and TRBJ1-1, with 7 nucleotides matching TRBD1. The CDR3 is CAIRRVPGTDVYPTGAFF. The CDR3, as DNA: TGTGCCATCCGTAGGGTCCCCGGGACAGACGTCTATCCAACGGGAGCTTTCTTT.